One and the same sample provided the 30 T cell receptor beta chains below, sequenced in a study of T cell responses to AZD1222 COVID-19 vaccine. Here immunoSEQ multiplex PCR was the method, and the copy in TCRdb shows in-frame clones only, minus some. The sample gives around 150,000 clones, 92% of which show up once; approximately 3.5% is in the top ten. Sequencing used peripheral blood, obtained 28 days after the second AZD1222 dose. All receptors derive from an adult who received the AZD1222 COVID-19 vaccine.

The chain carries TRBV7-8 and TRBJ2-1, with TRBD2 identical over 10 bases. In germline, CDR1 is SGHVS, CDR2 FQNEAQ. V dropped 3 bases and J dropped 9; count of bases not matched to a gene: 11. The CDR3 spans 16 residues. This CDR3 reads CASSFGGASGSAEQFF. CDR3 nucleotide sequence: TGTGCCAGCAGCTTCGGGGGGGCTAGCGGGAGCGCTGAGCAGTTCTTC.

This chain links TRBV27 with TRBJ1-3; D is unclear. CDR1 and CDR2 (germline): MNHEY, SMNVEV (reference sequence). The V end was cut by 2 bases, the J end by 3 bases, with 8 bases between. This CDR3 region has 14 residues. The CDR3: CASSLERDGNTIYF. DNA for the CDR3: TGTGCCAGCAGTTTAGAACGGGATGGAAACACCATATATTTT.

The chain recombines TRBV24-1 with TRBJ2-7; D is unclear. V was trimmed by 4 bases and J by 0 bases, leaving 9 bases between them. The CDR3 extends over 14 amino acids. The germline V gene encodes CDR1 KGHDR and CDR2 SFDVKD. CDR3 residues: CATSDGALSYEQYF. The CDR3 DNA is TGTGCCACCAGTGACGGAGCTCTCTCCTACGAGCAGTACTTC.

CDR3 coding DNA: TGTGCCAGCAGCCGCTTTCCGGGAAGGACTAATGAAAAACTGTTTTTT. It is translated as CASSRFPGRTNEKLFF. The V and J genes are TRBV11-3 and TRBJ1-4, with no clear D. Trimming took 5 bases from V and 2 from J, leaving 15 bases between them. Germline CDR1 SGHNT, CDR2 YENEEA. This CDR3 is built from 16 residues.

This clone was picked up one time. The gene calls are TRBV7-9 and TRBJ1-5, with 9 bases fitting TRBD1. Trimming took 8 bases from V and 3 from J; bases not matched to a gene: 5. This CDR3 region has 14 residues. Per the germline V gene, CDR1 is SEHNR and CDR2 is FQNEAQ (reference sequence). The CDR3 DNA sequence: TGTGCCAGCCAGGGACAGGGAGACAATCAGCCCCAGCATTTT. This sequence encodes CASQGQGDNQPQHF.

This rearrangement joins TRBV28 to TRBJ1-4, with D possibly being TRBD1 (5 bases). The germline V and J ends were trimmed by 6 bases and 8 bases, with 13 bases remaining between them. The CDR3 consists of 13 residues. In germline, CDR1 is MDHEN, CDR2 SYDVKM. The CDR3 DNA reads TGTGCCAGCAGCCCTGACAGCTTGGAAAAACTGTTTTTT. Protein: CASSPDSLEKLFF.

The V gene is TRBV7-3, the J gene TRBJ1-5, with D unclear. CDR3 size: 13 residues. Germline V gives CDR1 SGHTA, CDR2 FQGTGA. Trimming removed 5 bases at V and 0 bases at J, with 5 bases between. The CDR3 spells CASSRSSNQPQHF. The CDR3 DNA reads as TGTGCCAGCAGCCGGAGTAGCAATCAGCCCCAGCATTTT.

CDR3 loop: CASSQELADPAYEQFF. The CDR3 DNA is TGCGCCAGCAGCCAAGAATTGGCGGACCCAGCCTATGAGCAGTTCTTC. The chain uses TRBV4-1 and TRBJ2-1, with D hard to call. Germline CDR1 is MGHRA and CDR2 is YSYEKL. This CDR3 is built from 16 residues. The V end was cut by 0 bases, the J end by 8 bases, with 17 bases between.

A word on this clone: The junction departs from germline at one end; a sequencing error may be responsible. The V gene is TRBV28, the J gene TRBJ1-5; D is unresolved. CDR3 length equals 13 residues. CDR1 MDHEN and CDR2 SYDVKM come from the germline V gene. For the CDR3, the DNA is TGTGCCAGCAGTCTTTCGGTCCCTGGGGTCTCGGTATTT. It is translated as CASSLSVPGVSVF.

The chain is built from TRBV27 and TRBJ2-5, with D possibly being TRBD2 (7 bases). CDR3 size: 18 residues. The V end was cut by 6 bases, the J end by 3 bases, with 26 bases between. CDR1 MNHEY and CDR2 SMNVEV come from the germline V gene (reference sequence). As DNA, the CDR3 is TGTGCCAGCAGACCGATGGCGGGGGCCGTGGGCCCCAAAGAGACCCAGTACTTC. Translation gives CASRPMAGAVGPKETQYF.

The J gene is TRBJ2-5, the V gene TRBV6-2 or TRBV6-3; D is uncertain. In germline, CDR1 is MNHEY, CDR2 SVGEGT. V dropped 4 bases and J dropped 5 bases, with 2 bases sitting between them. The length of the CDR3 is 10 residues. The CDR3 sequence: CASSSETQYF. CDR3 nucleotide sequence: TGTGCCAGCAGTTCCGAGACCCAGTACTTC.

The rearrangement uses TRBV24-1 and TRBJ1-4; 8 nucleotides line up with TRBD1. There are 17 residues in the CDR3. V was pared by 3 bases and J by 7 bases, with 12 bases of the junction left unmatched. CDR1 and CDR2 from the germline V gene are KGHDR and SFDVKD. The DNA for the CDR3 is TGTGCCACCAGTGATGCCCATTTAGACAGGGGAGTTGAAAAACTGTTTTTT. This sequence encodes CATSDAHLDRGVEKLFF.

The V gene is TRBV4-1, the J gene TRBJ2-5; D gene unclear. Germline CDR1 is MGHRA and CDR2 is YSYEKL. Trimming took off 5 bases at V and 2 bases at J, with 12 bases between the two ends. The CDR3 loop spans 14 amino acids. The CDR3 spells CASSAGFAQETQYF. CDR3 bases: TGCGCCAGCAGCGCCGGATTTGCTCAAGAGACCCAGTACTTC.

This clone was counted once. V gene TRBV7-2 combines with J gene TRBJ2-5; no definite D call. CDR3 size: 12 residues. CDR1 is SGHTA and CDR2 is FQGNSA in the germline V gene. V was cut by 4 bases and J by 7 bases, with 10 bases left in between. The CDR3 nucleotides read TGTGCCAGCAGCTCTACACCGGGGACCCAGTACTTC. Protein sequence: CASSSTPGTQYF.

Written as DNA, the CDR3 is TGTGCCAGCAGTTTCCGCCGGGACACAATTTCCAGAGAGACCCAGTACTTC. Translation: CASSFRRDTISRETQYF. The chain is built from TRBV27 and TRBJ2-5, with D possibly matching TRBD1 (6 bases). CDR3 size: 17 residues. From germline, CDR1 is MNHEY and CDR2 SMNVEV (reference sequence). Trimming removed 3 bases from V and 4 bases from J, with 21 bases in between.

The chain is built from TRBV10-2 and TRBJ2-3; TRBD1 matches at 8 bases. The CDR3 sequence is 14 residues long. Trimming took 6 bases from V and 0 from J; bases not matched to a gene: 2. Germline V CDR1 and CDR2: WSHSY, SAAADI. The CDR3: CASRDRASTDTQYF. Here the CDR3 DNA reads TGCGCCAGCAGGGACAGGGCTAGCACAGATACGCAGTATTTT.

The rearrangement links TRBV25-1 to TRBJ1-2; a weak D match, TRBD1 (6 bases). This CDR3 has 14 residues. V was clipped by 5 bases and J by 4 bases, with 14 bases between them. The germline V gene encodes CDR1 MGHDK and CDR2 SYGVNS. CDR3: CASSNLGQAYGYTF. The CDR3 DNA sequence: TGTGCCAGCAGTAACTTGGGACAAGCCTATGGCTACACCTTC.

The genes are TRBV14 and TRBJ2-2, with D perhaps TRBD2 (5 bases). Trimming took off 9 bases at V and 1 base at J, with 9 bases between the two ends. The CDR3 covers 13 residues. Per germline, CDR1 SGHDN and CDR2 FVKESK. CDR3 sequence: CASTGKNTGELFF. The CDR3, as DNA: TGTGCCAGTACGGGGAAGAACACCGGGGAGCTGTTTTTT.

The chain carries TRBV10-3 and TRBJ2-1; D gene unclear. Germline values: CDR1 ENHRY, CDR2 SYGVKD. The CDR3 spans 13 residues. V lost 0 bases to trimming and J lost 5 bases, with 5 bases between them. CDR3 in amino acids: CAISESIHNEQFF. CDR3 bases: TGTGCCATCAGTGAGTCGATCCACAATGAGCAGTTCTTC.

This sequence joins TRBV9 and TRBJ2-1; 9 bases map to TRBD2. Losses at the gene ends were 4 bases for V and 2 bases for J; bases not matched to a gene: 7. Germline values: CDR1 SGDLS, CDR2 YYNGEE. The CDR3 runs 16 residues. The CDR3 bases are TGTGCCAGCAGCCCCGGGGGACTAGCCACCTACAATGAGCAGTTCTTC. Translated: CASSPGGLATYNEQFF.

This chain links TRBV11-3 with TRBJ2-7; 12 positions agree with TRBD1. The CDR3 loop spans 16 amino acids. CDR1 SGHNT and CDR2 YENEEA come from the germline V gene. The V segment lost 5 bases and the J segment 2 bases; nucleotides outside the gene matches: 7. The CDR3 nucleotides read TGTGCCAGCAGCCCGGGGGGACAGGGGGCCCCCTACGAGCAGTACTTC. It specifies CASSPGGQGAPYEQYF.

The chain carries TRBV9 and TRBJ2-1, with D tentatively TRBD1 (7 bases). CDR1 and CDR2 (germline): SGDLS, YYNGEE. Trimming shortened V by 4 bases and J by 15 bases, and 14 bases separated the two germline ends. The CDR3 has 11 amino acids. CDR3 amino acids: CASSQGGLPFF. In nucleotides, the CDR3 is TGTGCCAGCAGCCAGGGGGGACTCCCGTTCTTC.

A few counts support this clone. The CDR3 region is CASSRTSGSTDTQYF. CDR3 coding DNA: TGTGCCAGCAGTCGGACTAGCGGGAGCACAGATACGCAGTATTTT. V gene TRBV6-4 combines with J gene TRBJ2-3; 11 nucleotides match TRBD2. Germline values: CDR1 MRHNA, CDR2 SNTAGT. V was pared by 5 bases and J by 0 bases, with 1 base of the junction left unmatched. This CDR3 region has 15 residues.

This clone appeared a single time. This chain uses TRBV28 with TRBJ2-7, with D possibly TRBD1 on 6 matching bases. The CDR3 loop spans 14 amino acids. Trimming removed 4 bases at V and 5 bases at J, with 15 bases between. Germline CDR1 is MDHEN and CDR2 is SYDVKM. The CDR3 DNA follows: TGTGCCAGCAGTTCTCAGGGGTCCGTACACGAGCAGTACTTC. It is translated as CASSSQGSVHEQYF.

The chain employs TRBV11-2 and TRBJ2-5, with D unclear. The CDR3 totals 15 residues. Trimming pared 0 bases from V and 1 base from J, leaving 9 bases between. CDR1 is SGHAT, CDR2 FQNNGV, per germline. The CDR3 sequence is CASSLEGHPQETQYF. CDR3 DNA sequence: TGTGCCAGCAGCTTAGAGGGTCACCCCCAAGAGACCCAGTACTTC.

The chain recombines TRBV9 with TRBJ1-2, with a tentative D call TRBD1 (5 bases). V was cut by 2 bases and J by 0 bases, with 11 bases left in between. Germline loops: CDR1 SGDLS, CDR2 YYNGEE. CDR3 length: 15 amino acids. The CDR3 protein is CASSVRDGANYGYTF. The CDR3, as DNA: TGTGCCAGCAGCGTTCGGGACGGTGCTAACTATGGCTACACCTTC.

J is TRBJ2-1 and V is TRBV29-1; no definite D call. Trimming stripped 5 bases from V and 3 bases from J, with 5 bases between. Per the germline V gene, CDR1 is SQVTM and CDR2 is ANQGSEA. The CDR3 loop spans 11 amino acids. CDR3 sequence reads: CSVSYYNEQFF. The CDR3 nucleotides read TGCAGCGTTTCCTACTACAATGAGCAGTTCTTC.

This clone has just one count. V gene TRBV5-1 combines with J gene TRBJ2-5; TRBD1 matches at 9 bases. V lost 3 bases and J lost 3; bases outside the gene matches: 3. Germline CDR1 SGHRS, CDR2 YFSETQ. The CDR3 totals 14 residues. CDR3 sequence reads: CASSWGDREETQYF. The CDR3 region has the DNA TGCGCCAGCAGCTGGGGGGACAGGGAAGAGACCCAGTACTTC. The full variable domain, completed using reference TRBV5-1 and TRBJ2-5, is KAGVTQTPRYLIKTRGQQVTLSCSPISGHRSVSWYQQTPGQGLQFLFEYFSETQRNKGNFPGRFSGRQFSNSRSEMNVSTLELGDSALYLCASSWGDREETQYFGPGTRLLVL.

The CDR3 sequence is CASSQGLSTDTQYF. The CDR3, as DNA: TGTGCCAGCAGCCAGGGACTTAGCACAGATACGCAGTATTTT. The chain couples TRBV14 to TRBJ2-3; a possible D gene is TRBD2 (6 bases). The CDR3 has 14 amino acids. Germline CDR1 reads SGHDN; CDR2 reads FVKESK. The germline V and J ends were trimmed by 3 bases and 0 bases, with 7 bases remaining between them.

The V call is TRBV27, the J call TRBJ1-4, with D hard to call. V lost 0 bases and J lost 6, with 14 bases in between. This CDR3 region has 16 residues. Germline V gene data show CDR1 as MNHEY and CDR2 as SMNVEV (reference sequence). CDR3 loop: CASSLSPEGWHEKLFF. In DNA, the CDR3 is TGTGCCAGCAGTTTATCTCCGGAAGGGTGGCATGAAAAACTGTTTTTT. The variable domain in full, with the rest retrieved from reference TRBV27 and TRBJ1-4, is EAQVTQNPRYLITVTGKKLTVTCSQNMNHEYMSWYRQDPGLGLRQIYYSMNVEVTDKGDVPEGYKVSRKEKRNFPLILESPSPNQTSLYFCASSLSPEGWHEKLFFGSGTQLSVL.